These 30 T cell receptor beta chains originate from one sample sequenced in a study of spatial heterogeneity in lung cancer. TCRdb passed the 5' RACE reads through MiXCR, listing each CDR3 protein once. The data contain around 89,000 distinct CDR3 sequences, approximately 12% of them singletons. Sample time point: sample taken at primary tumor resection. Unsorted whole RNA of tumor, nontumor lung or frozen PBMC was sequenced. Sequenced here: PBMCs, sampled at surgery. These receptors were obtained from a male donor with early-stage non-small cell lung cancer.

The CDR3 bases are TGTGCCTGGAGTCCGAGGGACGCGGAGTTCTTC. This sequence encodes CAWSPRDAEFF. V and J are TRBV30 and TRBJ2-1; D tentatively fits TRBD1 or TRBD2 (5 bases each). This CDR3 has 11 amino acids. The V gene lost 2 bases and the J gene lost 14 bases, with 13 bases spanning the gap. Germline loops: CDR1 GTSNPN, CDR2 SVGIG (reference sequence).

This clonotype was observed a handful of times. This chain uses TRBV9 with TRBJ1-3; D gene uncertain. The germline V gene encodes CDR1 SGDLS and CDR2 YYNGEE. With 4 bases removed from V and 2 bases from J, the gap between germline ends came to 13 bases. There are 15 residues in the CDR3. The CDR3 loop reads CASSRERDPGNTIYF. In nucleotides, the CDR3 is TGTGCCAGCAGCCGGGAGAGGGATCCTGGAAACACCATATATTTT.

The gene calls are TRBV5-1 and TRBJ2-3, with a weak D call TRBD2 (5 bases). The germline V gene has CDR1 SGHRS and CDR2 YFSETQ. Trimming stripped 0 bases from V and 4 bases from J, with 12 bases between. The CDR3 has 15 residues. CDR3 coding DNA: TGCGCCAGCAGCTTGGAGGGAGTCTCTTCAGATACGCAGTATTTT. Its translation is CASSLEGVSSDTQYF. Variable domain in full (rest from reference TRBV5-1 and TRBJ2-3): KAGVTQTPRYLIKTRGQQVTLSCSPISGHRSVSWYQQTPGQGLQFLFEYFSETQRNKGNFPGRFSGRQFSNSRSEMNVSTLELGDSALYLCASSLEGVSSDTQYFGPGTRLTVL.

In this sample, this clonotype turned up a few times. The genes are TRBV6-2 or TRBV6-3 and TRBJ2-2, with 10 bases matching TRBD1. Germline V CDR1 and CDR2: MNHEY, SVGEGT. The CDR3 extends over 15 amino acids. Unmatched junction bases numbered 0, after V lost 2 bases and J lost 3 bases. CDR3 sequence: CASSYGTGDTGELFF. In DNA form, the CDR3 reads TGTGCCAGCAGTTACGGGACAGGGGACACCGGGGAGCTGTTTTTT.

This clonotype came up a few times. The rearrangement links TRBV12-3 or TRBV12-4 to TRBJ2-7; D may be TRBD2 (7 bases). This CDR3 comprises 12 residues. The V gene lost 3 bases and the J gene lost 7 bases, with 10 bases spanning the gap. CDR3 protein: CASSLRGREQYF. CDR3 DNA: TGTGCCAGCAGTTTGCGGGGGCGTGAGCAGTACTTC.

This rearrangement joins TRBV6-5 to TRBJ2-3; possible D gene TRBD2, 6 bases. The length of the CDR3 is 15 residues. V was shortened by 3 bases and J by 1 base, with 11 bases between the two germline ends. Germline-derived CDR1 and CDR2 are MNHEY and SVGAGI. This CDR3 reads CASSYGGLGTDTQYF. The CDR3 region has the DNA TGTGCCAGCAGTTATGGGGGACTCGGCACAGATACGCAGTATTTT.

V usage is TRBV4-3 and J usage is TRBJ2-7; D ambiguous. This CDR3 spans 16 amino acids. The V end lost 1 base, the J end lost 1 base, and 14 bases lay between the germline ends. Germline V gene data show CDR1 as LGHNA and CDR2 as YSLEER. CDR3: CASSQAKGIPSYEQYF. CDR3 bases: TGCGCCAGCAGCCAAGCTAAGGGTATTCCATCCTACGAGCAGTACTTC.

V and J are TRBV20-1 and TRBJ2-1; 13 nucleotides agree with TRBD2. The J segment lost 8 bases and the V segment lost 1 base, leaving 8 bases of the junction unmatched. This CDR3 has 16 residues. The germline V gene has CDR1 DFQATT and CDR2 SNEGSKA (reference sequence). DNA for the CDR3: TGCAGTGCTAGAGGAAGGACTAGCGGGAGTTTCGATGAGCAGTTCTTC. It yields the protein CSARGRTSGSFDEQFF.

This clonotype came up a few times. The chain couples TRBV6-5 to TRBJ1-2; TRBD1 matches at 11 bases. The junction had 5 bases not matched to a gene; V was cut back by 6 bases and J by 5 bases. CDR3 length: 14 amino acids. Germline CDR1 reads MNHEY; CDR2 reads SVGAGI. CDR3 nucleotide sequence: TGTGCCAGCAGACCGGACAGGGGGCTGTATGGCTACACCTTC. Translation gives CASRPDRGLYGYTF.

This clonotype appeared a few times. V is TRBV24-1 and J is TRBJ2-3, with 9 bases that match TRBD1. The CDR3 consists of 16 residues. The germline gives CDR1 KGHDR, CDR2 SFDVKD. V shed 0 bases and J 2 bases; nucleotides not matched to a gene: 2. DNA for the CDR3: TGTGCCACCAGTGATTTGAGGGACAGGGACACAGATACGCAGTATTTT. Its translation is CATSDLRDRDTDTQYF.

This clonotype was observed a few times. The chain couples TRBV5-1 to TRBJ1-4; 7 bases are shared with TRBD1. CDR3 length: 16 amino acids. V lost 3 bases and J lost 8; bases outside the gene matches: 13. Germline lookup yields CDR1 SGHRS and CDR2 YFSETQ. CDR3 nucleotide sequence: TGCGCCAGCAGCTCGGACCGACAGGGAACGGAGGAAAAACTGTTTTTT. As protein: CASSSDRQGTEEKLFF. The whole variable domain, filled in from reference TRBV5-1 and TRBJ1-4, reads KAGVTQTPRYLIKTRGQQVTLSCSPISGHRSVSWYQQTPGQGLQFLFEYFSETQRNKGNFPGRFSGRQFSNSRSEMNVSTLELGDSALYLCASSSDRQGTEEKLFFGSGTQLSVL.

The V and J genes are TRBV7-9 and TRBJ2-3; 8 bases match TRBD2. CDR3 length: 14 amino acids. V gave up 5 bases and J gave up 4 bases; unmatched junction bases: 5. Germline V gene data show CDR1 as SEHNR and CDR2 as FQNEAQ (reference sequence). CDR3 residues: CASSRTSSPDTQYF. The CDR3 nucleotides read TGTGCCAGCAGCAGGACTAGCAGCCCAGATACGCAGTATTTT.

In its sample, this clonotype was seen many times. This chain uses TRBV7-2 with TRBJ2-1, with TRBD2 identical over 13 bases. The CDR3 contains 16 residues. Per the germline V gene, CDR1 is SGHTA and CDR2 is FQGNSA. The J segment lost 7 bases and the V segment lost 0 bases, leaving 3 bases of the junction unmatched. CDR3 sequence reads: CASSLAGLAGRNEQFF. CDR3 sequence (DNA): TGTGCCAGCAGCTTAGCGGGACTAGCGGGAAGGAATGAGCAGTTCTTC. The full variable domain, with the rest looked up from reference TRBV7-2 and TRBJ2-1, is GAGVSQSPSNKVTEKGKDVELRCDPISGHTALYWYRQSLGQGLEFLIYFQGNSAPDKSGLPSDRFSAERTGGSVSTLTIQRTQQEDSAVYLCASSLAGLAGRNEQFFGPGTRLTVL.

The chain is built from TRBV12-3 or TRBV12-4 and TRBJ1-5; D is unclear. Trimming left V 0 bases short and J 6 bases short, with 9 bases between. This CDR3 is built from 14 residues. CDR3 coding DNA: TGTGCCAGCAGTTTAGCACGCAGCGGTCAGCCCCAGCATTTT. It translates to CASSLARSGQPQHF.

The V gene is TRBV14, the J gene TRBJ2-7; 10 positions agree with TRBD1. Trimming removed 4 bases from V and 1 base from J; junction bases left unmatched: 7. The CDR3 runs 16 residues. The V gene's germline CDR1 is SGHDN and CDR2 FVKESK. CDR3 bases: TGTGCCAGCAGCCCCGGGACAGGGGCCCCTTCCTACGAGCAGTACTTC. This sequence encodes CASSPGTGAPSYEQYF.

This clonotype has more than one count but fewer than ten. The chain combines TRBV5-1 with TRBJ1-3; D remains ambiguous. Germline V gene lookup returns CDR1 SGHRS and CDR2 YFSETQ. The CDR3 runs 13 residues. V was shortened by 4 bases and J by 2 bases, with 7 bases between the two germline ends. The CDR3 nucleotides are TGCGCCAGCAGCCCAAGAGCTGGAAACACCATATATTTT. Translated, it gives CASSPRAGNTIYF.

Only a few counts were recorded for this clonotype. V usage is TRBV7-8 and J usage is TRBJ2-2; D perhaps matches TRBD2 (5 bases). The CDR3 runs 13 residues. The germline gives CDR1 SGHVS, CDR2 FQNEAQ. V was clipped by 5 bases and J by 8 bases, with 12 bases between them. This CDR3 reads CASSPARGGELFF. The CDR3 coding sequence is TGTGCCAGCAGCCCCGCCCGGGGAGGGGAGCTGTTTTTT.

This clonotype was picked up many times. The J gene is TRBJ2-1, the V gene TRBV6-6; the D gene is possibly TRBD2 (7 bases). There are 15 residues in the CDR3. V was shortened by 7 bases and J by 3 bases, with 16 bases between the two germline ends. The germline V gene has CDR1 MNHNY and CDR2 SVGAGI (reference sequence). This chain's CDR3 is CASTGTIGGYNEQFF. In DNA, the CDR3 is TGTGCCAGCACCGGGACTATAGGGGGCTACAATGAGCAGTTCTTC.

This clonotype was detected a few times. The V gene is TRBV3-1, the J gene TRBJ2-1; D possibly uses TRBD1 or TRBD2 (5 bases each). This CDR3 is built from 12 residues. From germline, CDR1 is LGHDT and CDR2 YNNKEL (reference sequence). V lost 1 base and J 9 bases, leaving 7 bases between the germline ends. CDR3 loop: CASSQVRGEQFF. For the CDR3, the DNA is TGTGCCAGCAGCCAAGTGAGGGGTGAGCAGTTCTTC.

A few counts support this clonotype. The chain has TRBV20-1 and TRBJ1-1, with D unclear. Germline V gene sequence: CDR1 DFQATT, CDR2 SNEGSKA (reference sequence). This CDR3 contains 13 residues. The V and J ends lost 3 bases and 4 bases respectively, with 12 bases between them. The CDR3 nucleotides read TGCAGTGCTAGTGGAGGAGTTGGCACTGAAGCTTTCTTT. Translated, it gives CSASGGVGTEAFF.

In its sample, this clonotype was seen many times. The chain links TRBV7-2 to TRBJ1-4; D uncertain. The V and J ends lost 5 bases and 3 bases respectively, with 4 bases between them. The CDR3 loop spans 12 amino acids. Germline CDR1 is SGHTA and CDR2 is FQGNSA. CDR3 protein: CASSGPNEKLFF. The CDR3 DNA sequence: TGTGCCAGCAGCGGACCTAATGAAAAACTGTTTTTT.

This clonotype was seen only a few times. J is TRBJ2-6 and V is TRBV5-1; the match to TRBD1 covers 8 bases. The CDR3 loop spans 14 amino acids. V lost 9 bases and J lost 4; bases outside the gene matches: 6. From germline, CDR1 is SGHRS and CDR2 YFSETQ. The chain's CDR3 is CATSTGAGANVLTF. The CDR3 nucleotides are TGCGCCACCTCGACAGGGGCCGGGGCCAACGTCCTGACTTTC.

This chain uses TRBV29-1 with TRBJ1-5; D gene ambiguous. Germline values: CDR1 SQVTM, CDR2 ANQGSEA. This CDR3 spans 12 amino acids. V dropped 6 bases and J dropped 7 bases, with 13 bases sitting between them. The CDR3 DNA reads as TGCAGCGTCGGGGAGGGAGGACAGCCCCAGCATTTT. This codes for CSVGEGGQPQHF.

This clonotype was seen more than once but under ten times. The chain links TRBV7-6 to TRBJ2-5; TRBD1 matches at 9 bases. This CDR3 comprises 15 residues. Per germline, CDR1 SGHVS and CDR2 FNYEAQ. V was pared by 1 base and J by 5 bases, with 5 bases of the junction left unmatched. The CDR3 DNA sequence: TGTGCCAGCAGCTTAGGCGGGACAGGGCGGGAGACCCAGTACTTC. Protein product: CASSLGGTGRETQYF.

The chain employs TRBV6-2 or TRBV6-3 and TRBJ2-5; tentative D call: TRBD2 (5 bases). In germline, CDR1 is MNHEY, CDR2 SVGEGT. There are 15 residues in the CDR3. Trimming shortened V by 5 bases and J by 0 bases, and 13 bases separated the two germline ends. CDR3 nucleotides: TGTGCCAGCAGTAGTACGCGGGCGTACCAAGAGACCCAGTACTTC. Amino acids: CASSSTRAYQETQYF.

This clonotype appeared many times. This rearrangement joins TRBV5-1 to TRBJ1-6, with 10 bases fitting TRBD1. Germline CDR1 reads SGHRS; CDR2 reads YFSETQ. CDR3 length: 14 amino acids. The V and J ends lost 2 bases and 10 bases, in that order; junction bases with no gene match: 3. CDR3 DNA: TGCGCCAGCAGCTTCGGGACAGGGGACTCACCCCTCCACTTT. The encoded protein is CASSFGTGDSPLHF. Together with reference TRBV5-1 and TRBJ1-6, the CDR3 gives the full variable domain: KAGVTQTPRYLIKTRGQQVTLSCSPISGHRSVSWYQQTPGQGLQFLFEYFSETQRNKGNFPGRFSGRQFSNSRSEMNVSTLELGDSALYLCASSFGTGDSPLHFGNGTRLTVT.

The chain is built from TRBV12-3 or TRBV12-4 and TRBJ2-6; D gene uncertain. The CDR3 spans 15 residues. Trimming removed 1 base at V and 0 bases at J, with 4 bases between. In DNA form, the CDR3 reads TGTGCCAGCAGTTTAGGAAACTCTGGGGCCAACGTCCTGACTTTC. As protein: CASSLGNSGANVLTF.

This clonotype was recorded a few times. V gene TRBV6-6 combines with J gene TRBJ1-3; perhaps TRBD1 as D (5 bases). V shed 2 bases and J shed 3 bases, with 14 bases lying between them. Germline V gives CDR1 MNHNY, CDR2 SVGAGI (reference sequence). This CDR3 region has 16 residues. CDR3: CASSYGARERGNTIYF. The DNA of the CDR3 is TGTGCCAGCAGTTACGGGGCCAGGGAGCGTGGAAACACCATATATTTT.

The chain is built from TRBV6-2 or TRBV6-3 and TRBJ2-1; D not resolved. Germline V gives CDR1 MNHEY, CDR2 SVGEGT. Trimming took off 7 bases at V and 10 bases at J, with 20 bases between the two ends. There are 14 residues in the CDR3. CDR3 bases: TGTGCCAGCATTAACCCCATTGAGGAATTCGAGCAGTTCTTC. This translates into CASINPIEEFEQFF.

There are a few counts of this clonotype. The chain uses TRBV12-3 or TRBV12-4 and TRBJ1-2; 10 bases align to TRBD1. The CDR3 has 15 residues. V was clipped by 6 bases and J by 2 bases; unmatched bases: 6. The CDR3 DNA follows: TGTGCCAGCAGCCCCCGACAGGGGGCGAACTATGGCTACACCTTC. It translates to CASSPRQGANYGYTF.